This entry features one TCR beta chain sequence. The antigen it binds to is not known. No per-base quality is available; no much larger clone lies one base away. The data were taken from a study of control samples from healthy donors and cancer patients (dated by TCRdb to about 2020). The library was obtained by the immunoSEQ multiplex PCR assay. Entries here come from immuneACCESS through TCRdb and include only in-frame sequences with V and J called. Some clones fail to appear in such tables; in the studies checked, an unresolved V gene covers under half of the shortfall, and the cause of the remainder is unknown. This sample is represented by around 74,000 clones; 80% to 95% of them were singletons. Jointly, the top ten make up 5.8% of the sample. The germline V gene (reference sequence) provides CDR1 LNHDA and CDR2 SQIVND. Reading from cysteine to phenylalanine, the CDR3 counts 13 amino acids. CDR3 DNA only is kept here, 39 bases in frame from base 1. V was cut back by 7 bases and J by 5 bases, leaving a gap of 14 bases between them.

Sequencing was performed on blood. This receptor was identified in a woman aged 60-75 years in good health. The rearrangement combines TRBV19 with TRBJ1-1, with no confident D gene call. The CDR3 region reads CASKEDLRTEAFF. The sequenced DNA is TGTGCCAGTAAAGAGGATCTCAGAACTGAAGCTTTCTTT.